This is a list of T cell receptor beta chains from one sample in a study of neurological immune-mediated disorders. TCRdb independently ran MiXCR on the 5' RACE reads; one entry per CDR3 protein. The repertoire holds about 59,000 distinct CDR3 sequences, with about 24% as singletons. Sequencing was performed on PBMCs. All receptors derive from a man between 60 and 75 years old with HTLV-1-associated myelopathy (HAM/TSP). Both conserved end residues are part of each CDR3.

TRBJ1-1 TRBV5-1 CASSWQGPLNTEAFF
TRBJ2-5 TRBV29-1 CSVGSGRGQETQYF
TRBJ2-2 TRBV5-4 CASSPGQLNTGELFF
TRBJ2-3 TRBV4-2 CASSQEGWTSGRAQHTDTQYF
TRBJ2-7 TRBV7-2 CASSGGSGRARYEQYF
TRBJ2-1 TRBV4-1 CASSRTGGIVEQFF
TRBJ1-2 TRBV10-1 CASSRDSYGYTF
TRBJ2-1 TRBV7-2 CASSLGLAHGNEQFF
TRBJ2-1 TRBV6-6 CASSGDTYNEQFF
TRBJ1-1 TRBV5-1 CASSPNPAMNTEAFF
TRBJ2-1 TRBV11-3 CASSLGLAVVNEQFF
TRBJ1-5 TRBV21-1 CARGLQGARISQPQHF
TRBJ1-1 TRBV12-3/TRBV12-4 CASGHYVTPGNTEAFF
TRBJ2-1 TRBV11-2 CASSKDRGRNFHNEQFF
TRBJ2-7 TRBV25-1 CASSRRDGYEQYF
TRBJ1-6 TRBV4-1 CASSQDLRDRTPLHF
TRBJ2-7 TRBV4-1 CASSARTGQEQYF
TRBJ1-2 TRBV6-5 CASSYSTIGTAVNYGYTF
TRBJ2-1 TRBV7-9 CASSLWGRGNANEQFF
TRBJ2-2 TRBV5-1 CASKRGENTGELFF
TRBJ2-7 TRBV14 CARSRSRGNEQYF
TRBJ2-5 TRBV3-1 CASSHRAGPQETQYF
TRBJ2-3 TRBV20-1 CSARDRAGSSTDTQYF
TRBJ2-1 TRBV5-6 CASSLGWTSGRNEQFF
TRBJ2-5 TRBV5-1 CASSLGQPKETQYF
TRBJ1-5 TRBV27 CASRARGEDSNQPQHF
TRBJ2-5 TRBV6-2/TRBV6-3 CASSSGGHLQETQYF
TRBJ2-3 TRBV6-8 CASSYVGALPGDTQYF